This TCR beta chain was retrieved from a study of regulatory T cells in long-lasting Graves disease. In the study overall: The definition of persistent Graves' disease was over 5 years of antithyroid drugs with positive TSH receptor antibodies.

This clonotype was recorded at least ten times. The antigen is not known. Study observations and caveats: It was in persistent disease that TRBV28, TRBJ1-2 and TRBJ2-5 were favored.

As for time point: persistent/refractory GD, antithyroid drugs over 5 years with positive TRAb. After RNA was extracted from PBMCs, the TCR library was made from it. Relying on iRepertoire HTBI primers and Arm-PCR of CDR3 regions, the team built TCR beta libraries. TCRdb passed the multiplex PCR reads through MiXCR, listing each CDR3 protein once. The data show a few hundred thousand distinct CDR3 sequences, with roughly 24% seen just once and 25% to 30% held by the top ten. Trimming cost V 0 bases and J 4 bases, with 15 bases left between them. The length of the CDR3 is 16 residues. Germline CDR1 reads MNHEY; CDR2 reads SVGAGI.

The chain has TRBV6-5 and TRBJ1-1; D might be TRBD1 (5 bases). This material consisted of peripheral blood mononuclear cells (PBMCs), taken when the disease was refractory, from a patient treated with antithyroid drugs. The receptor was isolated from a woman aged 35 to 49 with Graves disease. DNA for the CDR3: TGTGCCAGCAGTTACTCTAGCGGGGAAAGGGGCACTGAAGCTTTCTTT. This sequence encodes CASSYSSGERGTEAFF.